A single sample gave rise to the 31 T cell receptor beta chains below, sequenced in a study of blood T cells in healthy people across ages (dated by TCRdb to between 2015 and 2016). The library relied on 5' RACE. TCRdb lists the instrument as Illumina HiSeq 2500. A second PCR of about 6 to 11 cycles was run with a J-beta primer mix and a sample-barcoded 5' primer. Starting from the raw public reads, TCRdb applied fastp trimming at Q25, assembled clones with MiXCR and retained in-frame beta chains. Each record represents a unique CDR3 protein, reported with the most common genes and DNA among its rows. The sample profile shows hundreds of thousands of distinct CDR3 sequences; about 46% of them were found once. The top ten constitute about a sixth of the sample. The specimen was blood. Receptors originate from a man older than 75 in good health.

This clonotype has more than one count but fewer than ten. V gene TRBV29-1 combines with J gene TRBJ2-1; possible D gene TRBD2, 6 bases. Germline-derived CDR1 and CDR2 are SQVTM and ANQGSEA. Trimming removed 7 bases at V and 7 bases at J, with 20 bases between. The CDR3 totals 14 residues. The CDR3 bases are TGCAGCGCTGGTGGGGGAGGCGGGCGGAATGAGCAGTTCTTC. Translating gives CSAGGGGGRNEQFF.

Points on this clonotype: A much bigger clone sits one base away, suggesting this may be a read error. The chain employs TRBV7-2 and TRBJ2-7; the match to TRBD2 covers 10 bases. CDR1 and CDR2 (germline): SGHTA, FQGNSA. The CDR3 totals 17 residues. J lost 2 bases, V lost 5 bases, and 12 bases had no gene match. This chain's CDR3 is CASSARTSGTVTYEQYF. In nucleotides, the CDR3 is TGTGCCAGCAGCGCACGGACTAGCGGAACCGTCACCTACGAGCAGTACTTC.

Of note for this clonotype: One junction end does not reproduce the germline sequence, and a read error may be involved. This CDR3 is CSVAGVGKNTQYF. The CDR3 bases are TGCAGTGTAGCAGGGGTGGGCAAAAACACTCAGTACTTC. The chain employs TRBV20-1 and TRBJ2-4; D perhaps matches TRBD1 (6 bases). The germline V gene encodes CDR1 DFQATT and CDR2 SNEGSKA (reference sequence). This CDR3 has 13 amino acids.

The table lists this clonotype with many counts. V gene TRBV27 combines with J gene TRBJ2-1; D unresolved. Trimming took 5 bases from V and 7 from J, leaving 9 bases between them. The CDR3 is 12 residues long. Germline CDR1 and CDR2: MNHEY and SMNVEV (reference sequence). CDR3 nucleotides: TGTGCCAGCAGTCCAGGCCTGAATGAGCAGTTCTTC. Translation gives CASSPGLNEQFF.

This sequence joins TRBV5-1 and TRBJ1-1, with a tentative D call TRBD1 (5 bases). The germline V gene encodes CDR1 SGHRS and CDR2 YFSETQ. Trimming stripped 4 bases from V and 0 bases from J, with 19 bases between. There are 17 residues in the CDR3. Here the CDR3 DNA reads TGCGCCAGCAGCCCATCCGCCGGGGCAGGGATGAACACTGAAGCTTTCTTT. It encodes CASSPSAGAGMNTEAFF. The complete variable domain, with remaining parts taken from reference TRBV5-1 and TRBJ1-1, reads KAGVTQTPRYLIKTRGQQVTLSCSPISGHRSVSWYQQTPGQGLQFLFEYFSETQRNKGNFPGRFSGRQFSNSRSEMNVSTLELGDSALYLCASSPSAGAGMNTEAFFGQGTRLTVV.

In this sample, this clonotype turned up a few times. This chain joins TRBV7-6 and TRBJ2-1; 10 bases are a match to TRBD2. J lost 7 bases, V lost 5 bases, and 11 bases had no gene match. From germline, CDR1 is SGHVS and CDR2 FNYEAQ. The CDR3 has 16 residues. CDR3: CASSPRWASGSNEQFF. In DNA, the CDR3 is TGTGCCAGCAGCCCCCGGTGGGCTAGCGGGAGTAATGAGCAGTTCTTC.

This CDR3 is CSVESQLTYEQYF. The CDR3 DNA follows: TGCAGCGTTGAAAGTCAGTTAACCTACGAGCAGTACTTC. The chain is built from TRBV29-1 and TRBJ2-7; D is unclear. The germline CDR1 and CDR2 sequences are SQVTM and ANQGSEA. The CDR3 runs to 13 residues. V was pared by 2 bases and J by 2 bases, with 10 bases between.

This clonotype was counted only a few times. The germline gene is not matched at one end of the junction; a read error may be the cause. CDR3 nucleotide sequence: TGCGCCAGCAGCTTGGGGACAGGAGATACGCAGTATTTT. The encoded protein is CASSLGTGDTQYF. The chain carries TRBV7-2 and TRBJ2-3; 8 nucleotides match TRBD1. Germline loops: CDR1 SGHTA, CDR2 FQGNSA. The CDR3 runs 13 residues.

This rearrangement joins TRBV5-1 to TRBJ2-5, with a weak D call TRBD1 (6 bases). This CDR3 has 14 residues. Looked up from germline, CDR1 is SGHRS and CDR2 is YFSETQ. Trimming took 6 bases from V and 1 from J, leaving 13 bases between them. DNA of the CDR3: TGCGCCAGCAACCAAGACAGGACCCAAGAGACCCAGTACTTC. Protein sequence: CASNQDRTQETQYF. Variable domain in full (rest from reference TRBV5-1 and TRBJ2-5): KAGVTQTPRYLIKTRGQQVTLSCSPISGHRSVSWYQQTPGQGLQFLFEYFSETQRNKGNFPGRFSGRQFSNSRSEMNVSTLELGDSALYLCASNQDRTQETQYFGPGTRLLVL.

This chain links TRBV7-8 with TRBJ2-1; D gene uncertain. The CDR3 contains 17 residues. CDR1 is SGHVS, CDR2 FQNEAQ, per germline. Trimming took 1 base from V and 0 from J, leaving 13 bases between them. CDR3 in DNA: TGTGCCAGCAGCTTAGGCACCGGGCGGAGCTCCTACAATGAGCAGTTCTTC. This sequence encodes CASSLGTGRSSYNEQFF.

V and J are TRBV5-1 and TRBJ1-2, with 7 bases lining up with TRBD1. This CDR3 has 15 amino acids. Trimming removed 6 bases from V and 1 base from J; junction bases left unmatched: 9. Per the germline V gene, CDR1 is SGHRS and CDR2 is YFSETQ. The DNA for the CDR3 is TGCGCCAGCACCCCCTCGGGACAGAGTAACTATGGCTACACCTTC. Translated: CASTPSGQSNYGYTF.

CDR3 region: CATSRTQGKLGYTF. The CDR3 bases are TGTGCCACCAGCAGAACCCAGGGGAAGCTGGGCTACACCTTC. The chain has TRBV15 and TRBJ1-2; maybe TRBD1 (6 bases). Looked up from germline, CDR1 is LNHNV and CDR2 is YYDKDF (reference sequence). The CDR3 totals 14 residues. The V end was cut by 2 bases, the J end by 8 bases, with 15 bases between.

This chain joins TRBV7-2 and TRBJ2-5; weak D call: TRBD1 (6 bases). TRBJ2-7 matches the DNA end more closely, so the J call is doubtful. CDR3 size: 15 residues. CDR1 is SGHTA and CDR2 is FQGNSA in the germline V gene. The CDR3 sequence: CASSTQLGQGYEQYF. CDR3 bases: TGTGCCAGCAGCACCCAATTGGGTCAGGGGTACGAGCAGTACTTC.

This clonotype was recorded a few times. The rearrangement uses TRBV7-9 and TRBJ2-7; D is possibly TRBD1 or TRBD2 (5 bases each). CDR1 and CDR2 from the germline V gene are SEHNR and FQNEAQ (reference sequence). The CDR3 has 15 residues. V dropped 1 base and J dropped 7 bases, with 17 bases sitting between them. CDR3 sequence reads: CASSLVGHSSGEQYF. The DNA for the CDR3 is TGTGCCAGCAGCTTAGTTGGACACTCCTCGGGGGAGCAGTACTTC. The whole variable domain, remainder taken from reference TRBV7-9 and TRBJ2-7, is DTGVSQNPRHKITKRGQNVTFRCDPISEHNRLYWYRQTLGQGPEFLTYFQNEAQLEKSRLLSDRFSAERPKGSFSTLEIQRTEQGDSAMYLCASSLVGHSSGEQYFGPGTRLTVT.

The J gene is TRBJ2-7, the V gene TRBV4-2, with 12 bases that match TRBD2. CDR3 length equals 20 residues. Germline loops: CDR1 LGHNA, CDR2 YNFKEQ. J was trimmed by 4 bases and V by 0 bases; bases with no gene match: 16. CDR3 DNA: TGTGCCAGCAGCCAAGATTGGGCTAGCGGGAGGGGGAACATACTTTACGAGCAGTACTTC. Encoded protein: CASSQDWASGRGNILYEQYF.

In this sample, this clonotype turned up a few times. J is TRBJ2-7 and V is TRBV7-2; D could derive from TRBD1 or TRBD2 (5 bases each). The ends were cut back, 1 base at V and 3 bases at J, with 19 bases in the middle. CDR3 length: 17 amino acids. In germline, CDR1 is SGHTA, CDR2 FQGNSA. The CDR3 coding sequence is TGTGCCAGCAGCTTAGTGAAATCCGGGGCTAACTTCTACGAGCAGTACTTC. This gives the protein CASSLVKSGANFYEQYF.

About this clonotype: A much more abundant neighbour one base away suggests this may be a read error. The missing conserved phenylalanine or tryptophan at the end of this CDR3 makes a read error likely. J is TRBJ2-1 and V is TRBV25-1; D unclear. Looked up from germline, CDR1 is MGHDK and CDR2 is SYGVNS. The V and J ends lost 1 base and 4 bases respectively, with 5 bases between them. The CDR3 totals 13 residues. CDR3 sequence reads: CASSEFRYNEQFI. For the CDR3, the DNA is TGTGCCAGCAGTGAATTCAGATACAATGAGCAGTTCATC.

The sample holds a few counts of this clonotype. V gene TRBV20-1 combines with J gene TRBJ2-1, with 11 bases matching TRBD2. Losses at the gene ends were 5 bases for V and 7 bases for J; bases not matched to a gene: 13. CDR1 is DFQATT, CDR2 SNEGSKA, per germline (reference sequence). There are 16 residues in the CDR3. The CDR3 here is CSALEVLAGVGNEQFF. The DNA of the CDR3 is TGCAGTGCTCTCGAAGTACTAGCGGGAGTCGGGAATGAGCAGTTCTTC.

V usage is TRBV7-9 and J usage is TRBJ2-7, with 10 bases identical to TRBD1. Germline loops: CDR1 SEHNR, CDR2 FQNEAQ (reference sequence). This CDR3 is 17 amino acids long. The J segment lost 7 bases and the V segment lost 4 bases, leaving 16 bases of the junction unmatched. The CDR3 nucleotides are TGTGCCAGCAGCTCCCTGGGCGGGACAGGGGTGTACAATGAGCAGTACTTC. Amino acids: CASSSLGGTGVYNEQYF.

This clonotype showed up just a few times. The chain carries TRBV4-3 and TRBJ2-1, with TRBD2 identical over 9 bases. V shed 1 base and J 7 bases; nucleotides not matched to a gene: 5. From germline, CDR1 is LGHNA and CDR2 YSLEER. CDR3 length equals 15 residues. For the CDR3, the DNA is TGCGCCAGCAGCCAAGGTAGCGGGAGTTTTAATGAGCAGTTCTTC. Residues: CASSQGSGSFNEQFF.

This chain links TRBV20-1 with TRBJ2-1, with D possibly matching TRBD2 (5 bases). TRBJ2-7 explains the end of the DNA better; the J call may be wrong. Germline values: CDR1 DFQATT, CDR2 SNEGSKA (reference sequence). The CDR3 covers 15 residues. CDR3 DNA: TGCAGTGCTACTCGCCCGAGGGAGCGCTACAATGAGCAGTACTTC. Its translation: CSATRPRERYNEQYF.

This clonotype has only one observation. The genes are TRBV20-1 and TRBJ1-5; a weak D match, TRBD1 (6 bases). From germline, CDR1 is DFQATT and CDR2 SNEGSKA (reference sequence). V lost 3 bases and J 5 bases, leaving 20 bases between the germline ends. CDR3 size: 16 residues. The CDR3 nucleotides are TGCAGTGCTAGTAAAACCGCGTGGGGGGCGGATCAGCCCCAGCATTTT. It codes for CSASKTAWGADQPQHF.

The chain joins TRBV20-1 to TRBJ1-5, with D perhaps matching TRBD1 (5 bases). The CDR3 covers 13 residues. Deletions cut 6 bases from V and 4 bases from J, with 13 bases between. The germline V gene encodes CDR1 DFQATT and CDR2 SNEGSKA (reference sequence). CDR3 nucleotides: TGCAGTGCAATCTGGGACCCTAATCAGCCCCAGCATTTT. Encoded protein: CSAIWDPNQPQHF.

This chain connects TRBV7-2 to TRBJ1-6; the D gene is possibly TRBD1 (5 bases). The CDR3 is 14 residues long. With 3 bases removed from V and 14 bases from J, the gap between germline ends came to 17 bases. Germline V gives CDR1 SGHTA, CDR2 FQGNSA. This CDR3 is CASSFLDSRRTLHF. CDR3 coding DNA: TGTGCCAGCAGCTTCCTCGACAGCCGTCGGACCCTCCACTTT. Looking up the rest from reference TRBV7-2 and TRBJ1-6 gives the full variable domain: GAGVSQSPSNKVTEKGKDVELRCDPISGHTALYWYRQSLGQGLEFLIYFQGNSAPDKSGLPSDRFSAERTGGSVSTLTIQRTQQEDSAVYLCASSFLDSRRTLHFGNGTRLTVT.

The CDR3 coding sequence is TGTGCCAGCAGCTTATTTGGGCTAGCGGTAAACACCGGGGAGCTGTTTTTT. Amino acid sequence: CASSLFGLAVNTGELFF. The gene calls are TRBV7-2 and TRBJ2-2; 7 nucleotides line up with TRBD2. The germline gives CDR1 SGHTA, CDR2 FQGNSA. The CDR3 is made up of 17 amino acids. Losses at the gene ends were 2 bases for V and 2 bases for J; bases not matched to a gene: 8.

The chain links TRBV12-3 or TRBV12-4 to TRBJ1-5; 8 nucleotides line up with TRBD1. CDR3 size: 15 residues. Losses at the gene ends were 6 bases for V and 4 bases for J; bases not matched to a gene: 8. CDR3 protein: CASSSVGQGNQPQHF. CDR3 DNA sequence: TGTGCCAGCAGCAGCGTAGGACAGGGTAATCAGCCCCAGCATTTT.

The CDR3 spells CASSSPRDRGRQPQHF. DNA of the CDR3: TGTGCCAGCAGTTCCCCCCGGGACAGGGGACGACAGCCCCAGCATTTT. The rearrangement joins TRBV28 to TRBJ1-5; 10 nucleotides agree with TRBD1. The V gene end was trimmed by 4 bases and the J gene end by 7 bases; junction bases not matched to a gene: 10. From germline, CDR1 is MDHEN and CDR2 SYDVKM. This CDR3 is 16 amino acids long.

J is TRBJ1-4 and V is TRBV28; D gene ambiguous. This CDR3 region has 16 residues. V gave up 5 bases and J gave up 5 bases, with 18 bases separating them. The germline gives CDR1 MDHEN, CDR2 SYDVKM. This chain's CDR3 is CASSQSPRSANEKLFF. For the CDR3, the DNA is TGTGCCAGCAGTCAATCCCCGAGGAGTGCCAATGAAAAACTGTTTTTT.

This chain connects TRBV11-1 to TRBJ2-7, with 12 positions matching TRBD2. V trimming: 4 bases; J trimming: 1 base; junction bases outside the gene matches: 5. CDR1 SGHAT and CDR2 FQDESV come from the germline V gene (reference sequence). This CDR3 spans 16 amino acids. CDR3 region: CASSSTLAGGSYEQYF. The CDR3 DNA reads as TGTGCCAGCAGCTCGACACTAGCGGGAGGATCCTACGAGCAGTACTTC.

This clonotype came up a few times. DNA for the CDR3: TGTGCCAGCAGCTTAGATATTGGGCTTACCTACAATGAGCAGTTCTTC. Amino acid sequence: CASSLDIGLTYNEQFF. The chain uses TRBV7-9 and TRBJ2-1; D unresolved. The CDR3 runs to 16 residues. Trimming cost V 1 base and J 2 bases, with 12 bases left between them. The germline V gene encodes CDR1 SEHNR and CDR2 FQNEAQ (reference sequence).

This clonotype was counted a single time. The gene calls are TRBV10-3 and TRBJ2-2; the match to TRBD2 covers 7 bases. This CDR3 has 14 residues. V was clipped by 7 bases and J by 3 bases; unmatched bases: 5. The germline gives CDR1 ENHRY, CDR2 SYGVKD. The CDR3 sequence: CAITGGHDTGELFF. The CDR3, as DNA: TGTGCCATCACGGGGGGTCACGACACCGGGGAGCTGTTTTTT.